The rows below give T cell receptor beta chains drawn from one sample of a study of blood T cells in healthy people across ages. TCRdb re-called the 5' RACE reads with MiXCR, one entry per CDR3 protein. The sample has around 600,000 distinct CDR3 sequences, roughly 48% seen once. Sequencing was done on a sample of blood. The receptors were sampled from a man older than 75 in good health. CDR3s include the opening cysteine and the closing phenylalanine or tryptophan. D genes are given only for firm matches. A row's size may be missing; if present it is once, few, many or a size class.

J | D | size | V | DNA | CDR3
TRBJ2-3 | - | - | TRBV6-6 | TGTGCCAGCAGTGGGGGCGCCACAGATACACGGTATTTT | CASSGGATDTRYF
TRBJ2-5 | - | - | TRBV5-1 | TGCGCCAGCAGCTTGGGGCAGAGTAGACAAGAGACCCAGTACTTC | CASSLGQSRQETQYF
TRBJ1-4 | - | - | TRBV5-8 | TGTGCCAGCAGCTTGGGAAGGGGATGGGGCGCTAATGAAAAACTGTTTTTT | CASSLGRGWGANEKLFF
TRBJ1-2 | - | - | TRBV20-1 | TGCAGTGCCCGGGGGGACCGCAGTATCTATGGCTACACCTTC | CSARGDRSIYGYTF
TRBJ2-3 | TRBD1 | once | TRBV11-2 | TGTGCCAGCAGCTTCTTACAGGGGTTTAGCACAGATACGCAGTATTTT | CASSFLQGFSTDTQYF
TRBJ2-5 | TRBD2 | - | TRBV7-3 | TGTGCCAGCAGCAAAGAGCGGGGGGAAGAGACCCAGTACTTC | CASSKERGEETQYF
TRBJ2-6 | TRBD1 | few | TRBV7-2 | TGTGCCAGCAGCTACGTGACAGGGGGCCTGGTGGGGGCCAACGTCCTGACTTTC | CASSYVTGGLVGANVLTF
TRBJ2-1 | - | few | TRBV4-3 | TGCGCCAGCAGCCAAGATGGATTGGGATCGTACAATGAGCAGTTCTTC | CASSQDGLGSYNEQFF
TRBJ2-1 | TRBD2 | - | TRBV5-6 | TGTGCCAGCAGCTTGGCTGGGCGGGGGGTGTACAATGAGCAGTTCTTC | CASSLAGRGVYNEQFF
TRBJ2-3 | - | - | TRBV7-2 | TGTGCCAGCAGCTTGCCCCCCCCTACGCAGTATTTT | CASSLPPPTQYF
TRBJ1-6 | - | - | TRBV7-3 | TGTGCCAGCAGCTTAACAGGGGGGGATTCACCCCTCCACTTT | CASSLTGGDSPLHF
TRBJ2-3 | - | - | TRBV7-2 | TGTGCCAGCGGACGACAGGGCACAGATACGCAGTATTTT | CASGRQGTDTQYF
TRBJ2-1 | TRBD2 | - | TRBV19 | TGTGCCAGTAGTATAGGGGGTGGGCGGGAGCAGTGGTTCTTC | CASSIGGGREQWFF
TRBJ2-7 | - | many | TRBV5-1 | TGCGCCAGCAGCCTACAGGTCGGGGGCTCCTACGAGCAGTACTTC | CASSLQVGGSYEQYF
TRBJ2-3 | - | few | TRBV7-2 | TGTGCCAGCAGCTCCGACCCTATAGATACGCAGTATTTT | CASSSDPIDTQYF
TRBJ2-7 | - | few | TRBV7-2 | TGTGCCAGCAGCCCAAACAGTCCCTCCTACGAGCAGTACTTC | CASSPNSPSYEQYF